Sequencing of this TCR beta chain was carried out in a study of shared clonotypes between healthy human individuals. Looking at the study overall: Donor composition was a couple of women and a few men, aged 18 to 49.

This CDR3 contains 14 residues. Germline lookup yields CDR1 MNHNY and CDR2 SVGAGI (reference sequence). Deletions cut 2 bases from V and 0 bases from J, with 8 bases between. Study-level results: Rarefaction revealed incomplete sorted-subset sequencing despite large depth. Clonotype sharing levels among donors were expected to vary with sequencing depth.

The data were produced by immunoSEQ multiplex PCR, yet TCRdb's version contains in-frame clones alone and is incomplete. This table holds more than 2 million clones, approximately 94% found once. Note on this clone: Antigen: not known.

The naive CD8 subset, CD45RO-negative cells positively selected for CCR7, excluded terminally differentiated effector memory CD45RA+ cells. The sample taken for sequencing was naive CD8+ T cells sorted from blood. V usage is TRBV6-6 and J usage is TRBJ2-7; D remains unclear. The receptor was derived from a man aged 18 to 35 in good health. The CDR3 DNA reads as TGTGCCAGCAGTTACGTAGCTAACTCCTACGAGCAGTACTTC. Protein: CASSYVANSYEQYF.